Below are 28 T cell receptor beta chains sequenced from a single sample in a study of neurological immune-mediated disorders (dated by TCRdb to the late 2010s). According to the study, the label for this sample's time point signals: longitudinal time-point 3. Library creation used 5' RACE. The sample was run on an Illumina HiSeq 2500. TCRdb reworked the public reads: Q25 trimming with fastp, MiXCR clone assembly, productive beta chains retained. Entries that share a CDR3 protein sequence are merged under the most common genes and DNA. The sample table lists under 100,000 distinct CDR3 sequences, about 4.5% of them with a count of one. The ten top clones hold around 5% of the sample. The sample comprised PBMCs. These TCRs come from a woman aged 60 to 75 with multiple sclerosis.

This clonotype showed up many times. The chain couples TRBV7-8 to TRBJ1-1, with D uncertain. The V end was cut by 2 bases, the J end by 0 bases, with 7 bases between. The CDR3 is made up of 14 amino acids. The germline gives CDR1 SGHVS, CDR2 FQNEAQ. The CDR3 loop reads CASSLSLVNTEAFF. CDR3 nucleotide sequence: TGTGCCAGCAGCTTATCCCTGGTGAACACTGAAGCTTTCTTT.

This clonotype was picked up many times. The chain combines TRBV29-1 with TRBJ1-2; no definite D call. Trimming removed 7 bases at V and 2 bases at J, with 11 bases between. The CDR3 runs 12 residues. Germline CDR1 and CDR2: SQVTM and ANQGSEA. The CDR3 coding sequence is TGCAGCGCCGTGAGTCAGAACTATGGCTACACCTTC. It specifies CSAVSQNYGYTF.

This clonotype was detected ten times or more. The CDR3 DNA reads TGTGCCAGCACCCGGGGACCGGCGTCGGGAAACACCATATATTTT. Residues: CASTRGPASGNTIYF. The genes are TRBV12-3 or TRBV12-4 and TRBJ1-3; the D gene is possibly TRBD1 (5 bases). V was pared by 7 bases and J by 4 bases, with 17 bases between. The CDR3 covers 15 residues.

The table lists this clonotype with many counts. The chain couples TRBV5-1 to TRBJ2-5; 8 nucleotides agree with TRBD1. From germline, CDR1 is SGHRS and CDR2 YFSETQ. The CDR3 runs 15 residues. V lost 5 bases to trimming and J lost 1 base; unmatched junction nucleotides: 7. CDR3 DNA: TGCGCCAGCAGGGAACCCGGACAGGGCCAAGAGACCCAGTACTTC. Its translation is CASREPGQGQETQYF.

At least ten counts were recorded for this clonotype. The chain employs TRBV5-1 and TRBJ1-3; TRBD1 is a possible D gene (6 bases). V was cut by 4 bases and J by 0 bases, with 17 bases left in between. Germline V gene lookup returns CDR1 SGHRS and CDR2 YFSETQ. The CDR3 runs to 17 residues. The CDR3 region is CASSPGRDTHSGNTIYF. The CDR3, as DNA: TGCGCCAGCAGCCCTGGCCGGGACACCCACTCTGGAAACACCATATATTTT.

This clonotype occurred many times. The rearrangement uses TRBV3-1 and TRBJ1-3; no firm D call. Trimming removed 3 bases from V and 2 bases from J, with 5 bases in between. CDR1 and CDR2 from the germline V gene are LGHDT and YNNKEL (reference sequence). The CDR3 totals 13 residues. The CDR3, as DNA: TGTGCCAGCAGCCACGGCACTGGAAACACCATATATTTT. It yields the protein CASSHGTGNTIYF. The full variable domain, in which reference TRBV3-1 and TRBJ1-3 provide the parts outside the CDR3, is DTAVSQTPKYLVTQMGNDKSIKCEQNLGHDTMYWYKQDSKKFLKIMFSYNNKELIINETVPNRFSPKSPDKAHLNLHINSLELGDSAVYFCASSHGTGNTIYFGEGSWLTVV.

This clonotype was detected ten times or more. This chain links TRBV3-1 with TRBJ1-4; D is uncertain. This CDR3 has 17 amino acids. V was trimmed by 1 base and J by 7 bases, leaving 19 bases between them. CDR1 and CDR2 (germline): LGHDT, YNNKEL (reference sequence). Written as DNA, the CDR3 is TGTGCCAGCAGCCAAGGCTTTGGCAGGACCTGGGGTGAAAAACTGTTTTTT. Translating it yields CASSQGFGRTWGEKLFF.

This clonotype was recorded at least ten times. The V call is TRBV5-1, the J call TRBJ1-4; D is possibly TRBD1 (6 bases). The length of the CDR3 is 14 residues. Trimming pared 6 bases from V and 7 bases from J, leaving 16 bases between. Germline CDR1 is SGHRS and CDR2 is YFSETQ. CDR3 DNA sequence: TGCGCCAGCACAGGGTTGGGGGCCGGTGAAAAACTGTTTTTT. Its translation is CASTGLGAGEKLFF.

Many counts were recorded for this clonotype. The rearrangement links TRBV7-9 to TRBJ2-5, with a possible D match to TRBD2 (6 bases). The V gene's germline CDR1 is SEHNR and CDR2 FQNEAQ (reference sequence). V lost 1 base, J lost 4 bases, and 13 bases lay in between. This CDR3 has 15 residues. CDR3: CASSLGTRAGETQYF. Here the CDR3 DNA reads TGTGCCAGCAGCTTAGGCACCAGAGCGGGAGAGACCCAGTACTTC. Together with reference TRBV7-9 and TRBJ2-5, the CDR3 gives the full variable domain: DTGVSQNPRHKITKRGQNVTFRCDPISEHNRLYWYRQTLGQGPEFLTYFQNEAQLEKSRLLSDRFSAERPKGSFSTLEIQRTEQGDSAMYLCASSLGTRAGETQYFGPGTRLLVL.

This clonotype was found many times. V is TRBV27 and J is TRBJ1-2, with 7 bases fitting TRBD1. The CDR3 spans 13 residues. Germline CDR1 MNHEY, CDR2 SMNVEV (reference sequence). The ends lost 3 bases at V and 7 bases at J; junction bases unmatched: 5. The CDR3 region is CASSFRQGSGYTF. DNA for the CDR3: TGTGCCAGCAGTTTCCGACAGGGCAGTGGCTACACCTTC.

The chain links TRBV7-8 to TRBJ2-3, with 13 bases that match TRBD2. The CDR3 consists of 18 residues. In germline, CDR1 is SGHVS, CDR2 FQNEAQ. J gave up 2 bases and V 2 bases, and 7 bases lay outside the gene matches. CDR3 coding DNA: TGTGCCAGCAGCTTAACTAGCGGGGGGGCGAGTTCCACAGATACGCAGTATTTT. Translated: CASSLTSGGASSTDTQYF.

This clonotype was picked up many times. The rearrangement uses TRBV27 and TRBJ2-1, with TRBD2 matching over 7 bases. The CDR3 has 17 residues. With 2 bases clipped from V and 2 bases from J, the junction kept 9 bases outside the gene matches. Germline V gene data show CDR1 as MNHEY and CDR2 as SMNVEV (reference sequence). The chain's CDR3 is CASSLVMTAGTYNEQFF. CDR3 nucleotide sequence: TGTGCCAGCAGTTTAGTTATGACAGCGGGAACCTACAATGAGCAGTTCTTC.

In this sample, this clonotype turned up many times. The rearrangement links TRBV12-3 or TRBV12-4 to TRBJ2-4; D possibly corresponds to TRBD1 (6 bases). The CDR3 sequence is 13 residues long. V lost 4 bases and J 8 bases, leaving 12 bases between the germline ends. The CDR3 sequence is CASSYRDEDIQYF. CDR3 DNA: TGTGCCAGCAGTTACAGGGATGAGGACATTCAGTACTTC.

This clonotype was counted at least ten times. This chain uses TRBV28 with TRBJ1-1, with 7 bases lining up with TRBD1. CDR3 size: 12 residues. Per the germline V gene, CDR1 is MDHEN and CDR2 is SYDVKM. Trimming removed 6 bases from V and 11 bases from J; junction bases left unmatched: 9. CDR3 amino acids: CASSPEKDRAFF. The CDR3 DNA reads TGTGCCAGCAGCCCAGAGAAGGACAGGGCTTTCTTT. The whole variable domain, filled in from reference TRBV28 and TRBJ1-1, reads DVKVTQSSRYLVKRTGEKVFLECVQDMDHENMFWYRQDPGLGLRLIYFSYDVKMKEKGDIPEGYSVSREKKERFSLILESASTNQTSMYLCASSPEKDRAFFGQGTRLTVV.

The table lists this clonotype with many counts. V and J are TRBV6-5 and TRBJ2-7; 11 bases match TRBD1. Germline-derived CDR1 and CDR2 are MNHEY and SVGAGI. V lost 4 bases to trimming and J lost 5 bases; unmatched junction nucleotides: 13. The CDR3 consists of 17 residues. CDR3 protein: CASSFGQGAPGWDEQYF. In nucleotides, the CDR3 is TGTGCCAGCAGTTTCGGACAGGGGGCTCCAGGATGGGACGAGCAGTACTTC.

This clonotype was picked up many times. The genes are TRBV20-1 and TRBJ2-3; 7 nucleotides match TRBD2. After removal of 2 bases from V and 5 bases from J, the junction contained 4 bases not matched to a gene. The germline V gene encodes CDR1 DFQATT and CDR2 SNEGSKA (reference sequence). The CDR3 loop spans 13 amino acids. CDR3 in DNA: TGCAGTGCTAGACTGTCGGGGGGAGATACGCAGTATTTT. It translates to CSARLSGGDTQYF.

Many counts were recorded for this clonotype. The chain employs TRBV20-1 and TRBJ1-2; 8 bases map to TRBD1. With V trimmed by 3 bases and J by 7 bases, 13 bases remained unmatched. This CDR3 spans 15 amino acids. Germline lookup yields CDR1 DFQATT and CDR2 SNEGSKA (reference sequence). CDR3 amino acids: CSASSPQGAGVGYTF. CDR3 DNA: TGCAGTGCTAGTAGCCCGCAGGGGGCAGGTGTTGGCTACACCTTC.

The sample holds many counts of this clonotype. The chain couples TRBV3-1 to TRBJ2-2; D is ambiguous. The CDR3 totals 13 residues. Germline V gene lookup returns CDR1 LGHDT and CDR2 YNNKEL (reference sequence). The V gene lost 0 bases and the J gene lost 7 bases, with 6 bases spanning the gap. The CDR3 DNA is TGTGCCAGCAGCCAAGAAGACCTCGGGGAGCTGTTTTTT. The encoded protein is CASSQEDLGELFF.

This clonotype has a count of ten or more. The chain carries TRBV20-1 and TRBJ1-6, with D perhaps matching TRBD1 (5 bases). CDR1 and CDR2 from the germline V gene are DFQATT and SNEGSKA (reference sequence). The CDR3 covers 13 residues. Trimming pared 0 bases from V and 14 bases from J, leaving 14 bases between. In DNA, the CDR3 is TGCAGTGCTAGAGACGACAGCCCGTGGGCCCTCCACTTT. Its protein product is CSARDDSPWALHF.

This clonotype is categorized as medium-sized. This chain uses TRBV5-5 with TRBJ2-1, with 8 bases identical to TRBD2. Germline CDR1 reads SGHKS; CDR2 reads YYEKEE (reference sequence). V shed 2 bases and J 8 bases; nucleotides not matched to a gene: 9. The length of the CDR3 is 15 residues. CDR3 nucleotide sequence: TGTGCCAGCAGCTTTGCTACGGGGGGGCCGGATGAGCAGTTCTTC. Translated: CASSFATGGPDEQFF.

This clonotype has ten or more counts. This chain uses TRBV3-1 with TRBJ1-6; TRBD1 might be the D (5 bases). This CDR3 has 15 residues. CDR1 is LGHDT and CDR2 is YNNKEL in the germline V gene (reference sequence). Trimming pared 7 bases from V and 7 bases from J, leaving 17 bases between. CDR3 region: CASNPSWDGNSPLHF. The CDR3 DNA sequence: TGTGCCAGCAACCCCTCGTGGGACGGAAATTCACCCCTCCACTTT.

This clonotype is judged medium-sized (0.01 to 0.1%). The chain links TRBV20-1 to TRBJ1-3; no clear D gene. V was pared by 1 base and J by 2 bases, with 6 bases between. The length of the CDR3 is 13 residues. Germline CDR1 DFQATT, CDR2 SNEGSKA (reference sequence). CDR3 bases: TGCAGTGCTAGAGTTGGAACTGGAAACACCATATATTTT. This sequence encodes CSARVGTGNTIYF.

The table lists this clonotype with many counts. The J gene is TRBJ2-1, the V gene TRBV6-5, with 10 bases matching TRBD1. Germline V gene lookup returns CDR1 MNHEY and CDR2 SVGAGI. The ends lost 0 bases at V and 9 bases at J; junction bases unmatched: 14. The CDR3 is made up of 18 amino acids. CDR3: CASSYSPGQGILIGEQFF. The CDR3, as DNA: TGTGCCAGCAGTTACTCCCCGGGACAGGGGATCCTCATAGGTGAGCAGTTCTTC.

As regards this clonotype: A much larger clone differs from this one at a single base, so this may be a read error. The chain links TRBV20-1 to TRBJ1-4; no definite D call. This CDR3 comprises 12 residues. Germline V lookup: CDR1 DFQATT, CDR2 SNEGSKA (reference sequence). The V gene lost 6 bases and the J gene lost 5 bases, with 10 bases spanning the gap. The CDR3 loop reads CSARVRNEKLFF. DNA for the CDR3: TGCAGTGCCCGCGTACGCAATGAAAAACTGTTTTTT.

The sample holds a few counts of this clonotype. The V gene is TRBV30, the J gene TRBJ1-1; possibly TRBD1 for D (5 bases). V lost 1 base and J 4 bases, leaving 13 bases between the germline ends. This CDR3 has 14 amino acids. Germline CDR1 and CDR2: GTSNPN and SVGIG (reference sequence). The CDR3 loop reads CAWSEGPKGTEAFF. The CDR3, as DNA: TGTGCCTGGAGTGAGGGACCCAAGGGCACTGAAGCTTTCTTT.

This clonotype was detected ten times or more. The chain employs TRBV19 and TRBJ1-4; D is ambiguous. Germline CDR1 LNHDA, CDR2 SQIVND (reference sequence). Trimming took off 7 bases at V and 4 bases at J, with 7 bases between the two ends. This CDR3 comprises 12 residues. CDR3 amino acids: CASNGFNEKLFF. The CDR3 bases are TGTGCCAGTAACGGTTTTAATGAAAAACTGTTTTTT.

This clonotype was recorded at least ten times. The chain recombines TRBV5-4 with TRBJ2-1; TRBD2 matches 15 bases. Trimming cost V 4 bases and J 6 bases; bases outside gene matches: 2. Germline V CDR1 and CDR2: SGHNT, YYREEE (reference sequence). The CDR3 spans 15 residues. The chain's CDR3 is CASSLGLAGGNEQFF. CDR3 sequence (DNA): TGTGCCAGCAGCCTGGGACTAGCGGGGGGCAATGAGCAGTTCTTC. The full variable domain, its missing parts supplied by reference TRBV5-4 and TRBJ2-1, is ETGVTQSPTHLIKTRGQQVTLRCSSQSGHNTVSWYQQALGQGPQFIFQYYREEENGRGNFPPRFSGLQFPNYSSELNVNALELDDSALYLCASSLGLAGGNEQFFGPGTRLTVL.

This clonotype was seen many times. V gene TRBV5-1 combines with J gene TRBJ1-5, with no clear D. V shed 0 bases and J shed 6 bases, with 7 bases lying between them. CDR1 SGHRS and CDR2 YFSETQ come from the germline V gene. This CDR3 region has 13 residues. CDR3: CASSLGGGQPQHF. The CDR3 DNA sequence: TGCGCCAGCAGCTTGGGGGGAGGTCAGCCCCAGCATTTT.